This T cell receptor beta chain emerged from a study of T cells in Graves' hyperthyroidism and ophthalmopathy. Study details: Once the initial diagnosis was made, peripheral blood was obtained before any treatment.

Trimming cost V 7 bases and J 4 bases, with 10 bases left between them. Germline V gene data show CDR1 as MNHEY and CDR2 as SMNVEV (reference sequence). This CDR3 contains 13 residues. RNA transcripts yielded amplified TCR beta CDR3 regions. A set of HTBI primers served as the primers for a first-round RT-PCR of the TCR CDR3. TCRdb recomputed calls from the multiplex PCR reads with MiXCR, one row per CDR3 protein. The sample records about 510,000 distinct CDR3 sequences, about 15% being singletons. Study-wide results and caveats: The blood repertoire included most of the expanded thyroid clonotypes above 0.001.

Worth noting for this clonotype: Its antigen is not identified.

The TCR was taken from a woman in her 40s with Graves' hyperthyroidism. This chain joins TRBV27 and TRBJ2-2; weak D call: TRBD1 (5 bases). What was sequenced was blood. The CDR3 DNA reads TGTGCCAGCACAGGGTTGGCCACCGGGGAGCTGTTTTTT. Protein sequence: CASTGLATGELFF.